A selection of T cell receptor beta chains follows, all from one sample in a study of cytomegalovirus exposure and HLA in healthy donors. The protocol was immunoSEQ multiplex PCR, while the TCRdb copy is restricted to in-frame clones and leaves out a portion. This repertoire shows 170,000 or so clones, roughly 80% found once; its top ten account for approximately 0.51%. The sample comprised PBMCs. The receptor source for this set is a woman aged 45-59 years in good health and CMV-seronegative. The CDR3 runs from the conserved cysteine through the conserved F or W. Not all rows give a size; the values are once, few, many and, for expanded clones, a class.

clone_size: -
j_call: TRBJ1-2
v_call: TRBV7-8
cdr3_aa: CASSPRTGTTGYTF

clone_size: few
j_call: TRBJ2-1
v_call: TRBV2
cdr3_aa: CASGQGANEQFF

clone_size: -
j_call: TRBJ2-1
v_call: TRBV28
cdr3_aa: CASSSPEGAFNEQFF

clone_size: -
j_call: TRBJ1-2
v_call: TRBV2
cdr3_aa: CASRTGSRYGYTF

clone_size: -
j_call: TRBJ2-1
v_call: TRBV11-2
cdr3_aa: CASSLDRGNEQFF

clone_size: -
j_call: TRBJ1-2
v_call: TRBV11-2
cdr3_aa: CASSSGQGYGYTF

clone_size: -
j_call: TRBJ2-5
v_call: TRBV7-3
cdr3_aa: CASSLGAGETQYF

clone_size: once
j_call: TRBJ2-2
v_call: TRBV27
cdr3_aa: CASSSAGTGELFF

clone_size: -
j_call: TRBJ1-1
v_call: TRBV5-1
cdr3_aa: CASSIGQGGMNTEAFF

clone_size: -
j_call: TRBJ2-7
v_call: TRBV30
cdr3_aa: CAWSVSSTLYEQYF

clone_size: -
j_call: TRBJ2-7
v_call: TRBV7-2
cdr3_aa: CASSLSEGYEQYF

clone_size: once
j_call: TRBJ1-3
v_call: TRBV28
cdr3_aa: CASSSYTGLDTIYF

clone_size: -
j_call: TRBJ1-6
v_call: TRBV11-2
cdr3_aa: CASSLDTGPNSPLHF

clone_size: -
j_call: TRBJ2-2
v_call: TRBV10-1
cdr3_aa: CASSVRTNTGELFF

clone_size: -
j_call: TRBJ2-5
v_call: TRBV9
cdr3_aa: CASSVGQGGETQYF

clone_size: -
j_call: TRBJ2-7
v_call: TRBV5-1
cdr3_aa: CASSLAASYEQYF

clone_size: -
j_call: TRBJ2-1
v_call: TRBV2
cdr3_aa: CASSEGAGSYNEQFF

clone_size: -
j_call: TRBJ2-2
v_call: TRBV5-4
cdr3_aa: CASRLMNTGELFF

clone_size: -
j_call: TRBJ2-3
v_call: TRBV6-1
cdr3_aa: CASSEGTGTGLKSVDTQYF

clone_size: -
j_call: TRBJ2-5
v_call: TRBV18
cdr3_aa: CASSPPQAETQYF

clone_size: -
j_call: TRBJ2-7
v_call: TRBV7-2
cdr3_aa: CASSNRDLYEQYF

clone_size: -
j_call: TRBJ2-2
v_call: TRBV7-2
cdr3_aa: CASSYARGGELFF

clone_size: -
j_call: TRBJ1-2
v_call: TRBV7-2
cdr3_aa: CASSSRTDYGYTF

clone_size: -
j_call: TRBJ2-5
v_call: TRBV27
cdr3_aa: CASSFYGFNRKTQYF

clone_size: -
j_call: TRBJ2-1
v_call: TRBV10-3
cdr3_aa: CAAGSDEQFF

clone_size: -
j_call: TRBJ2-7
v_call: TRBV5-1
cdr3_aa: CASSLGLGTIYEQYF

clone_size: once
j_call: TRBJ1-1
v_call: TRBV19
cdr3_aa: CASRKGQRNTEAFF

clone_size: -
j_call: TRBJ2-3
v_call: TRBV28
cdr3_aa: CASITSGGTGADTQYF

clone_size: -
j_call: TRBJ1-2
v_call: TRBV19
cdr3_aa: CASSPQGEGGYTF

clone_size: -
j_call: TRBJ2-2
v_call: TRBV2
cdr3_aa: CASTTGMTPGELFF

clone_size: -
j_call: TRBJ1-5
v_call: TRBV19
cdr3_aa: CASTPNPGGNQPQHF

clone_size: few
j_call: TRBJ1-4
v_call: TRBV28
cdr3_aa: CASSSTVEKLFF

clone_size: -
j_call: TRBJ2-1
v_call: TRBV9
cdr3_aa: CASSVASSGVTYNEQFF

clone_size: -
j_call: TRBJ1-5
v_call: TRBV5-1
cdr3_aa: CASSREGTNQPQHF

clone_size: -
j_call: TRBJ1-2
v_call: TRBV27
cdr3_aa: CASRPLLGGGVPLSYGYTF

clone_size: -
j_call: TRBJ2-3
v_call: TRBV9
cdr3_aa: CASSVGGGTSGGTDTQYF

clone_size: -
j_call: TRBJ2-2
v_call: TRBV28
cdr3_aa: CASSRDGGRIGELFF

clone_size: -
j_call: TRBJ1-2
v_call: TRBV7-2
cdr3_aa: CASSLVPGDGYTF

clone_size: -
j_call: TRBJ1-4
v_call: TRBV11-2
cdr3_aa: CASSRQGPTNEKLFF

clone_size: -
j_call: TRBJ1-1
v_call: TRBV5-5
cdr3_aa: CASTRGGSPEAFF

clone_size: -
j_call: TRBJ2-1
v_call: TRBV4-1
cdr3_aa: CASSQSHSYNEQFF

clone_size: -
j_call: TRBJ1-4
v_call: TRBV28
cdr3_aa: CASSLEGATNEKLFF

clone_size: -
j_call: TRBJ2-1
v_call: TRBV13
cdr3_aa: CASSPTDSLYNEQFF

clone_size: -
j_call: TRBJ1-5
v_call: TRBV7-2
cdr3_aa: CASSLDREQPQHF

clone_size: -
j_call: TRBJ2-4
v_call: TRBV19
cdr3_aa: CASSIGWAGGAKNIQYF

clone_size: -
j_call: TRBJ2-7
v_call: TRBV14
cdr3_aa: CASSQLGQGGSYEQYF

clone_size: few
j_call: TRBJ1-4
v_call: TRBV27
cdr3_aa: CASSLRGLSEKLFF

clone_size: -
j_call: TRBJ2-5
v_call: TRBV5-1
cdr3_aa: CASSGTGTLFEAQYF

clone_size: -
j_call: TRBJ2-5
v_call: TRBV27
cdr3_aa: CASSLLLRETQYF

clone_size: -
j_call: TRBJ2-3
v_call: TRBV6-4
cdr3_aa: CASSAQPFLQGAISDTQYF

clone_size: -
j_call: TRBJ1-3
v_call: TRBV5-1
cdr3_aa: CASSANRAGSGNTIYF

clone_size: once
j_call: TRBJ1-2
v_call: TRBV7-9
cdr3_aa: CASSLPAGGYGYTF